The clone carrying this T cell receptor beta chain was counted between two and nine times. Trimming took 8 bases from V and 0 from J, leaving 11 bases between them. The CDR3 covers 13 residues. Germline-derived CDR1 and CDR2 are LNHDA and SQIVND (reference sequence). This entry is derived from a study of blood T cell repertoires in COVID-19. Per the original data handling: Estimation of nucleated cell counts was performed using reference gene primer amplification. Assay used: immunoSEQ multiplex PCR; TCRdb lists only in-frame clones, some missing. Clone size and V and J calls were adopted from that table, with D and trimming inferred from the DNA. Altogether under 200,000 clones are present, 84% being singletons, with the ten largest covering less than 3.5%.

This TCR came from a woman in her 30s who had been exposed to COVID-19. This rearrangement joins TRBV19 to TRBJ2-7; D remains unclear. Sequenced material: PBMCs or T cells enriched from blood (not recorded which). CDR3 residues: CASFLRSSYEQYF. Written as DNA, the CDR3 is TGTGCCAGTTTTTTACGGAGCTCCTACGAGCAGTACTTC.